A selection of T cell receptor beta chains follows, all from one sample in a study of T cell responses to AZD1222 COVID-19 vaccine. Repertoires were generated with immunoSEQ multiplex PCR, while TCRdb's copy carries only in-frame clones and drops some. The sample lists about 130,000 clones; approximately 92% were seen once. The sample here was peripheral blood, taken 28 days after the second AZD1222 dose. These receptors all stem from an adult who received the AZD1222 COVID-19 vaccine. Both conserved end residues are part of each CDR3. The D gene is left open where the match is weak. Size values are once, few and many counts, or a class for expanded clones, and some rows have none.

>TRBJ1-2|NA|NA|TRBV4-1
CASSQPLRDINYGYTF
TGCGCCAGCAGCCAACCTTTACGGGACATTAACTATGGCTACACCTTC
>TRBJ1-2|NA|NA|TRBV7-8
CASSWGRAANYGYTF
TGTGCCAGCAGCTGGGGCAGGGCGGCTAACTATGGCTACACCTTC
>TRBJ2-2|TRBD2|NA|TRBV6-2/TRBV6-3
CASSYAGGGNTGELFF
TGTGCCAGCAGTTACGCTGGCGGGGGGAACACCGGGGAGCTGTTTTTT
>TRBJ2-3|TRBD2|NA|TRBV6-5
CASSGLAGGADTQYF
TGTGCCAGCAGCGGACTAGCGGGAGGGGCAGATACGCAGTATTTT
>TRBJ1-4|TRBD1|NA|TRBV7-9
CASSPGQGVNEKLFF
TGTGCCAGCAGCCCCGGACAGGGGGTTAATGAAAAACTGTTTTTT
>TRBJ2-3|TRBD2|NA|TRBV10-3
CAISGTGTSITDTQYF
TGTGCCATCAGTGGCACCGGGACTAGCATCACAGATACGCAGTATTTT
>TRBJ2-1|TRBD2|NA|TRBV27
CASSLSGSYVGEQFF
TGTGCCAGCAGTCTTAGCGGGAGCTACGTTGGTGAGCAGTTCTTC
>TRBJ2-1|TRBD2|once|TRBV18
CASSPQGTSGAHNEQFF
TGTGCCAGCTCACCCCAAGGGACTAGCGGAGCCCACAATGAGCAGTTCTTC
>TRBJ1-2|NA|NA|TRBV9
CASSPGGGEDDYGYTF
TGTGCCAGCAGCCCAGGAGGGGGAGAAGACGACTATGGCTACACCTTC
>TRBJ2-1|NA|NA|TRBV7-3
CASSLNQGLSGNEQFF
TGTGCCAGCAGCTTAAACCAGGGTCTGAGCGGCAATGAGCAGTTCTTC
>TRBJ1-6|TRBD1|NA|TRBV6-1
CASSEPGDSSPLHF
TGTGCCAGCAGTGAACCAGGGGACAGTTCACCCCTCCACTTT
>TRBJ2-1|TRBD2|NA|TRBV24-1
CATSQPIGLAGVATSYNEQFF
TGTGCCACCAGCCAACCCATCGGACTAGCGGGAGTAGCAACCTCCTACAATGAGCAGTTCTTC
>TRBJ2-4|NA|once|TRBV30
CACEGLDRNIQYF
TGTGCCTGTGAGGGACTGGACAGAAACATTCAGTACTTC
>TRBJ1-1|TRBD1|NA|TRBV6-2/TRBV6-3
CASSYSQGRTEAFF
TGTGCCAGCAGTTACTCACAGGGGAGGACTGAAGCTTTCTTT
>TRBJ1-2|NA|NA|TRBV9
CASSEKGGGYTF
TGTGCCAGCAGCGAGAAAGGGGGTGGCTACACCTTC
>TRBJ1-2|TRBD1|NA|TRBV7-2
CASSLSRDRVLGYTF
TGTGCCAGCAGCTTATCCCGGGACAGGGTCTTGGGCTACACCTTC
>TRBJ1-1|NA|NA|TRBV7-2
CASSLRDAGRTEAFF
TGTGCCAGCAGCTTACGGGACGCAGGGAGAACTGAAGCTTTCTTT
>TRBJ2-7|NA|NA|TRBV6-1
CASSEVTDYEQYF
TGTGCCAGCAGTGAAGTTACTGACTACGAGCAGTACTTC
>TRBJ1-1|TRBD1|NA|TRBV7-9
CASSSGGRGTEAFF
TGTGCCAGCAGTTCAGGGGGCAGAGGAACTGAAGCTTTCTTT
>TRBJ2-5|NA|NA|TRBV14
CASSQGLGLAVYQETQYF
TGTGCCAGCAGCCAAGGTCTTGGTTTGGCAGTCTACCAAGAGACCCAGTACTTC
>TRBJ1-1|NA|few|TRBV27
CASTPLRGNTEAFF
TGTGCCAGCACCCCCCTTAGGGGGAACACTGAAGCTTTCTTT
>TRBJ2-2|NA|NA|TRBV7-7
CATLPGQTNTGELFF
TGTGCCACTCTTCCGGGACAAACGAACACCGGGGAGCTGTTTTTT
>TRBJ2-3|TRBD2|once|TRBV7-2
CASSIGTTTDTQYF
TGTGCCAGCAGCATAGGGACTACCACAGATACGCAGTATTTT
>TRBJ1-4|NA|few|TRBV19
CASSRRGSNEKLFF
TGTGCCAGTAGTCGGAGGGGCTCTAATGAAAAACTGTTTTTT
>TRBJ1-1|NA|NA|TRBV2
CASSSLLNTEAFF
TGTGCCAGCAGTTCCTTACTGAACACTGAAGCTTTCTTT
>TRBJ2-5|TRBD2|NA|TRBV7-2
CASSSLSGRGETQYF
TGTGCCAGCAGCTCACTTAGCGGGAGGGGGGAGACCCAGTACTTC
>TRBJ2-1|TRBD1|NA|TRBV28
CASSPPGQGPYNEQFF
TGTGCCAGCAGCCCCCCGGGACAGGGTCCCTACAATGAGCAGTTCTTC
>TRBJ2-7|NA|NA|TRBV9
CASSQSLGASYEQYF
TGTGCCAGCAGCCAAAGCCTGGGGGCCTCCTACGAGCAGTACTTC
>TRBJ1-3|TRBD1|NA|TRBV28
CASSLGRGQVSGNTIYF
TGTGCCAGCAGTTTAGGGAGGGGGCAGGTCTCTGGAAACACCATATATTTT
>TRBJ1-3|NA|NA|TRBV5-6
CASSLSGSGNTIYF
TGTGCCAGCAGCTTGTCAGGGTCGGGAAACACCATATATTTT
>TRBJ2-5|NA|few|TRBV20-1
CSASRGPQETQYF
TGCAGTGCTAGTAGGGGACCCCAAGAGACCCAGTACTTC
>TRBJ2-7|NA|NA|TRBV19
CASSSGHYEQYF
TGTGCCAGTTCTTCTGGCCACTACGAGCAGTACTTC
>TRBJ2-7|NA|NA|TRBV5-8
CASSLDWSSYEQYF
TGTGCCAGCAGCTTAGACTGGAGCTCCTACGAGCAGTACTTC
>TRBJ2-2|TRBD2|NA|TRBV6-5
CASSYWGGSPTGELFF
TGTGCCAGCAGTTACTGGGGGGGTTCTCCCACCGGGGAGCTGTTTTTT
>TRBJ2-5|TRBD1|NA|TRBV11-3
CASSLGGQGARETQYF
TGTGCCAGCAGCTTAGGGGGACAGGGGGCGCGGGAGACCCAGTACTTC
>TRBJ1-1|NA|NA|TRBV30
CASNRQTNTEAFF
TGTGCCTCCAACAGACAGACGAACACTGAAGCTTTCTTT
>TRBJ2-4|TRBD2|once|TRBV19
CASSYVTGGRNIQYF
TGTGCCAGTAGTTACGTGACGGGAGGGAGAAACATTCAGTACTTC
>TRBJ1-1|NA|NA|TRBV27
CASSLFRHKNTEAFF
TGTGCCAGCAGTTTATTTCGACATAAGAACACTGAAGCTTTCTTT
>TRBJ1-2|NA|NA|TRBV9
CASGFGGRYGYTF
TGTGCCAGCGGGTTCGGGGGGCGTTATGGCTACACCTTC
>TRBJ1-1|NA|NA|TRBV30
CAWSRGVNTEAFF
TGTGCCTGGAGTCGAGGGGTGAACACTGAAGCTTTCTTT
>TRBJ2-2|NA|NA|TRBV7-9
CASSLGRTGELFF
TGTGCCAGCAGCTTAGGCAGAACCGGGGAGCTGTTTTTT
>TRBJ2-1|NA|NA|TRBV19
CASIKKSGSPSYNEQFF
TGTGCCAGTATCAAGAAGAGCGGTTCGCCCTCCTACAATGAGCAGTTCTTC
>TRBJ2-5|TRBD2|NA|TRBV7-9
CASSLGLAGWGQETQYF
TGTGCCAGCAGCTTGGGACTAGCGGGATGGGGGCAAGAGACCCAGTACTTC
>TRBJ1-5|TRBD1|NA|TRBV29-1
CSFSQGGNQPQHF
TGCAGCTTCTCCCAGGGGGGCAATCAGCCCCAGCATTTT
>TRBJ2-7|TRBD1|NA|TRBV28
CASSPSAGQGVKQYF
TGTGCCAGCAGTCCTTCCGCGGGACAGGGAGTTAAGCAGTACTTC
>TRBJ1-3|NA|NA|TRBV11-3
CASSLSGNTIYF
TGTGCCAGCAGCTTAAGTGGGAACACCATATATTTT
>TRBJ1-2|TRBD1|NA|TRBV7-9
CASSPYSDRANYGYTF
TGTGCCAGCAGCCCATACTCGGACAGGGCCAACTATGGCTACACCTTC
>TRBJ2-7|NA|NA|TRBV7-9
CASSLAGRGDEQYF
TGTGCCAGCAGCTTAGCCGGACGTGGCGACGAGCAGTACTTC